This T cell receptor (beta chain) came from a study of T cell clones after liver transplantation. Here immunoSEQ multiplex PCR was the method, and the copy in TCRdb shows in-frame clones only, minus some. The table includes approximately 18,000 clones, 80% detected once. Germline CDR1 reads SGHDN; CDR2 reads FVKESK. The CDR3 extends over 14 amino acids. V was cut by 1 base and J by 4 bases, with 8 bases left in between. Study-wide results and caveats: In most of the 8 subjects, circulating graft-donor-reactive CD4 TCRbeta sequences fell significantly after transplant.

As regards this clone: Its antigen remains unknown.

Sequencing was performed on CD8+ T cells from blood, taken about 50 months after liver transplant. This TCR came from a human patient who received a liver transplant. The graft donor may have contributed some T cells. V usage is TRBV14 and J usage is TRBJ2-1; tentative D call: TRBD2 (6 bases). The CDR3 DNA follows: TGTGCCAGCAGCCAAGTTGCGGGATACAATGAGCAGTTCTTC. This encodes CASSQVAGYNEQFF.